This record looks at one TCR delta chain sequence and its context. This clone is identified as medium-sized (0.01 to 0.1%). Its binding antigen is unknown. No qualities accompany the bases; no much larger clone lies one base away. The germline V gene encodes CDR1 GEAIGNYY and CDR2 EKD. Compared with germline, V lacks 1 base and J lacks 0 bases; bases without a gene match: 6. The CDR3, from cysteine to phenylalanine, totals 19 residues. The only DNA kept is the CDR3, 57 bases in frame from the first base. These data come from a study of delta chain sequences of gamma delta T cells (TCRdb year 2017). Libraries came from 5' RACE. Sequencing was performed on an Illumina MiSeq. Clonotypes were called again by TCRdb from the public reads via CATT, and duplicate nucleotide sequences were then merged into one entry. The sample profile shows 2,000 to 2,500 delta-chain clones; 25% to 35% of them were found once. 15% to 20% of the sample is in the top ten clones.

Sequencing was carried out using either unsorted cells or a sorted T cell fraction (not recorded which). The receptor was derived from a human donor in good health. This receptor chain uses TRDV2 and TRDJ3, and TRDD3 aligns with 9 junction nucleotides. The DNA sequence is TGTGCCTGTGACACAACTGGGGGACGGAGCTCCTGGGACACCCGACAGATGTTTTTC. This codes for CACDTTGGRSSWDTRQMFF.